This T cell receptor (beta chain) was observed in a study of blood T cells in healthy people across ages. V was cut by 6 bases and J by 0 bases, with 7 bases left in between. This CDR3 spans 14 amino acids. Germline assignment: CDR1 SGHRS and CDR2 YFSETQ. A second PCR of 7 to 11 cycles used a sample-barcoded 5' primer and a J-beta primer mix. TCRdb recomputed calls from the 5' RACE reads with MiXCR, one row per CDR3 protein. Of around 800,000 distinct CDR3 sequences in the sample, 20% to 30% were seen once. This same sample was also part of a study on T cells of mothers and their children. Per that study: Some 2.7 million TCR beta reads per child versus over 8 million per mother.

This clonotype was obtained from a boy between 5 and 17 years old in good health. The chain uses TRBV5-1 and TRBJ2-6; D gene ambiguous. Sequences were obtained from blood. The CDR3 bases are TGCGCCAGCACCCCAACCTCTGGGGCCAACGTCCTGACTTTC. This codes for CASTPTSGANVLTF.